What follows is one T cell receptor (beta chain) and its context. These data are taken from a study of cytomegalovirus exposure and HLA in healthy donors. The PCR contained 60 Vbeta and 13 Jbeta primers. TCRdb's table, derived via immunoSEQ multiplex PCR, lists solely in-frame clones and lacks some. The sample has 100,000 to 150,000 clones, around 78% seen once. This CDR3 is built from 14 residues. V was trimmed by 1 base and J by 5 bases, leaving 11 bases between them. CDR1 is SEHNR and CDR2 is FQNEAQ in the germline V gene (reference sequence). The source is a man between 60 and 70 years old in good health and CMV-seropositive. V gene TRBV7-9 combines with J gene TRBJ2-5, with D tentatively TRBD1 (7 bases). Sample: PBMCs. CDR3 sequence: CASSLGAGGETQYF. In nucleotides, the CDR3 is TGTGCCAGCAGCTTAGGGGCAGGGGGGGAGACCCAGTACTTC.